This TCR beta chain was captured in a study of spatial heterogeneity in lung cancer. Study-level information: Sequences of the beta chain were consistently detected in greater numbers than alpha-chain sequences.

From the 5' RACE reads, TCRdb called clonotypes with MiXCR, one entry per CDR3 protein. Among about 21,000 distinct CDR3 sequences listed, roughly 4.2% were seen once. The ends were cut back, 5 bases at V and 8 bases at J, with 19 bases in the middle. The CDR3 runs 14 residues. CDR1 is DFQATT and CDR2 is SNEGSKA in the germline V gene (reference sequence). This clonotype was recorded many times. Stated time point: sample taken at primary tumor resection. Whole RNA came from tumor, nontumor lung or frozen PBMC and was sequenced without being sorted. Sequences were derived from PBMCs, sampled at surgery. The chain recombines TRBV20-1 with TRBJ2-1; D unresolved. This clonotype was sampled from a male donor with early-stage non-small cell lung cancer. CDR3 sequence (DNA): TGCAGTGCTTCACCCCCCGGGTCGCGTTATGAGCAGTTCTTC. Translation: CSASPPGSRYEQFF.